This T cell receptor (beta chain) was profiled in a study of CD8 T cells in Susac syndrome. Reverse transcription of about 0.5 to 1 ug RNA was performed with random hexamers. The amplification used immunoSEQ multiplex PCR on TCR beta CDR3; it spanned 54 Vbeta and 13 Jbeta. TCRdb redid the calling of the immunoSEQ multiplex PCR reads with MiXCR, one entry per CDR3 protein. The table has about 200,000 distinct CDR3 sequences, roughly 96% seen once. Trimming removed 2 bases from V and 0 bases from J, with 10 bases in between. The CDR3 runs to 15 residues. Looked up from germline, CDR1 is SGHAT and CDR2 is FQNNGV. Sequencing of TCR beta was undertaken in CD8+ and CD4+ T cells derived from blood.

This TCR was recovered from a human donor in good health. The rearrangement uses TRBV11-2 and TRBJ1-2; tentatively, D is TRBD1 (5 bases). Material for sequencing was CD4+ T cells from PBMCs. Written as DNA, the CDR3 is TGTGCCAGCAGCTTATGGCAGGGAGCTAACTATGGCTACACCTTC. Translation gives CASSLWQGANYGYTF.